This is a list of T cell receptor beta chains from one sample in a study of glioma-infiltrating T cells after dendritic cell vaccination. Sequencing was performed with immunoSEQ multiplex PCR; in TCRdb, only in-frame clones are kept and a portion is missing. The sample contains tens of thousands of clones, over 75% of which appear only once. Sequenced material: blood, taken before dendritic cell vaccination. All receptors derive from a human donor with glioblastoma. Each CDR3 is given with its conserved first and last residue. The order of the fields is CDR3 protein, CDR3 DNA, clone size, J gene, D gene, V gene. A D gene is named only where the DNA matches it firmly. Clone size is shown for a subset of rows, as once, few, many or a class of expanded clone.

CDR3 protein: CSVTTTAYTNEQFF; CDR3 DNA: TGCAGCGTGACTACTACGGCGTATACCAATGAGCAGTTCTTC; clone size: .; J gene: TRBJ2-1; D gene: .; V gene: TRBV29-1
CDR3 protein: CASKDRGDQPQHF; CDR3 DNA: TGTGCCAGTAAAGACAGGGGGGATCAGCCCCAGCATTTT; clone size: once; J gene: TRBJ1-5; D gene: TRBD1; V gene: TRBV19
CDR3 protein: CASSIPPGQKNTEAFF; CDR3 DNA: TGTGCCAGCAGCATACCCCCGGGACAGAAGAACACTGAAGCTTTCTTT; clone size: .; J gene: TRBJ1-1; D gene: TRBD1; V gene: TRBV7-2
CDR3 protein: CASSLSGGSTDTQYF; CDR3 DNA: TGTGCCAGCAGCCTGAGCGGGGGTAGCACAGATACGCAGTATTTT; clone size: .; J gene: TRBJ2-3; D gene: TRBD2; V gene: TRBV7-9
CDR3 protein: CASSLIGGNTGELFF; CDR3 DNA: TGTGCCAGCAGCTTAATAGGGGGCAACACCGGGGAGCTGTTTTTT; clone size: .; J gene: TRBJ2-2; D gene: TRBD1; V gene: TRBV7-6
CDR3 protein: CASSLSRGSSYNSPLHF; CDR3 DNA: TGTGCCAGCAGCTTAAGTCGGGGTAGCTCCTATAATTCACCCCTCCACTTT; clone size: .; J gene: TRBJ1-6; D gene: .; V gene: TRBV9
CDR3 protein: CASRVAKSTYNEQFF; CDR3 DNA: TGTGCCAGCAGAGTAGCGAAATCCACCTACAATGAGCAGTTCTTC; clone size: .; J gene: TRBJ2-1; D gene: .; V gene: TRBV7-2
CDR3 protein: CASSVGFGTDYGYTF; CDR3 DNA: TGTGCCAGCAGCGTAGGTTTTGGGACAGACTATGGCTACACCTTC; clone size: .; J gene: TRBJ1-2; D gene: TRBD1; V gene: TRBV9
CDR3 protein: CASSQEGGSWSYNEQFF; CDR3 DNA: TGTGCCAGCAGCCAAGAGGGCGGGAGTTGGTCCTACAATGAGCAGTTCTTC; clone size: .; J gene: TRBJ2-1; D gene: TRBD2; V gene: TRBV4-2
CDR3 protein: CAITLLLVILIQERFYEQYF; CDR3 DNA: TGTGCCATCACTCTACTACTAGTTATTCTTATTCAGGAACGATTCTACGAGCAGTACTTC; clone size: .; J gene: TRBJ2-7; D gene: .; V gene: TRBV10-3